This TCR beta chain stems from a study of blood T cells in healthy people across ages (dated by TCRdb to 2014 to 2015). With regard to the full study: In model experiments, template switching captured roughly one uniquely barcoded TCR beta cDNA molecule for every two T cells. For two donors (one aged 18 to 29 and one aged 80 or older), the study analyzed two additional independent replicas of 1 million unique cDNA reads from the same blood draw. The donors were split into four age groups: young (average 16 years), middle-aged (roughly 39), aged (roughly 68) and long-lived (under 90). Using deep sequencing normalized with unique cDNA molecular identifiers, the study measured how TCR beta repertoire diversity changes with age. Broader findings and caveats from the paper: Observed TCR beta diversity per million T cells fell roughly linearly with age, and a significant reduction was already apparent by age roughly 40. The CMV infection status of donors was not known, potentially confounding age-related changes in expanded clonotypes. Observed TCR beta diversity correlated strongly with the percentage of naive T cells measured by flow cytometry. Compared with the aged group, more naive CD4+ T cells, fewer expanded clones and increased TCR diversity were shown by the long-lived group, suggesting age selection. Since profiling was done on bulk unsorted PBMCs, naive and antigen-experienced compartments could not be conclusively compared. Total diversity estimates from one million sequenced T cells were considered lower bounds and underestimates.

This clonotype was seen only a few times. What antigen it recognizes has not been identified. Per-nucleotide qualities are absent, and no much larger clonotype sits a single base away. The germline V gene sets CDR1 to SGHRS and CDR2 to YFSETQ. The junction shows trimming of 3 bases on V and 0 bases on J, plus 10 bases between the germline ends. The CDR3 has 15 amino acids, counting the end cysteine and phenylalanine. The read is trimmed to its CDR3 DNA, 45 bases read in frame from base 1. The method behind the library was 5' RACE. The data were produced on an Illumina HiSeq 2500. A second PCR of about 6 to 12 cycles was run with a J-beta primer mix and a sample-barcoded 5' primer. Each TCR beta cDNA molecule received a unique molecular identifier from a template-switch 5' adaptor carrying 12 random nucleotides. Each sample yielded at least 3 million CDR3-containing paired-end reads. The Mint cDNA synthesis kit, primed by a TRBC-specific oligonucleotide, was used to synthesize first-strand cDNA from all RNA. After uracil-DNA glycosylase treatment, a first 18-cycle PCR used universal primers M1SS and BC2_uni_R on all cDNA. From the authors' description of their analysis: For normalization, 1 million high-quality reads, each with a distinct molecular identifier, were randomly selected from each sample. Instead of being binned into consensus sequences, reads that shared molecular identifiers were thrown out. CDR3 identification, clonotype clustering and error correction used MiTCR with a Q25 quality threshold and the strictest error-elimination algorithm. A nonparametric unseen species model using Euler transformation provided a lower-bound estimate of total TCR beta diversity. The public reads were run again by TCRdb, first through fastp at Q25 and then through MiXCR, and only productive beta chains were kept. A single entry per CDR3 protein holds the most common genes and DNA from its merged rows. TCRdb, not the authors, supplied the V and J calls. Counted in this sample were some 800,000 distinct CDR3 sequences; around a quarter of them appeared once. The ten largest clones represent around 3.6% of the sample.

The donors were roughly 39 Caucasian individuals from Russia, aged roughly 6 to 100 years, who were systemically healthy. Approximately 9 milliliters of peripheral blood were collected from each donor into EDTA-treated Vacutainer tubes. Ficoll-Paque density-gradient centrifugation was used to isolate PBMCs, with at least 7 million per sample. Total RNA, at least 6 micrograms per sample, was extracted from PBMCs with Trizol reagent. For every donor, an aliquot of PBMCs went through flow cytometry to measure the percentages of naive CD45RAhigh/CD27high T cells. The sample also formed part of further work on T cells of mothers and their children. That second publication adds: The donors were nine systemically healthy Caucasian individuals, made up of three mothers and their six children. cDNA synthesis used all of the extracted RNA, with approximately 1.4 ug of RNA in each 15 ul reaction. In the second PCR, the M1S primer added sample barcodes and 2-4 random nucleotides. Over 8 million TCR beta CDR3 reads were obtained for each mother, and millions of reads were obtained for each child. TCR recombination output is similarly shaped by thymic selection in related and unrelated pairs, with a minor effect exerted by inherited differences. Normalized repertoire overlap was always slightly but never significantly higher in related than unrelated mother-child pairs. No persistent microchimeric T cell clones were found, with a detection sensitivity of 85 to 100 clones per million clonotypes. To look for features that set related mother-child pairs apart from unrelated individuals, the researchers ran deep NGS to compare the TCR beta repertoires of mothers and children. Mothers averaged around 40 +/- 4 years of age and children averaged about 10 +/- 4 years. After adapter ligation was performed with NEBNext reagents, the libraries were sequenced on an Illumina HiSeq 2000 with 100+100 nt paired-end reads. To prevent cross-contamination, the mother and child libraries were prepared a month apart and were sequenced in separate runs. For each donor, between roughly 500,000 and 2,100,000 distinct TCR beta clonotypes were identified. Naive TCR beta clonotypes were estimated from low-frequency clonotypes matched to each donor's FACS-determined naive share, without sorting.

The sequence was obtained from a boy aged 5-17 years in good health. Material: blood. Rearrangement joined TRBV5-1 to TRBJ1-3; no confident D gene assignment can be made. The DNA reads TGCGCCAGCAGCTCTGACACGGGCTCTGGAAACACCATATATTTT. It specifies CASSSDTGSGNTIYF.